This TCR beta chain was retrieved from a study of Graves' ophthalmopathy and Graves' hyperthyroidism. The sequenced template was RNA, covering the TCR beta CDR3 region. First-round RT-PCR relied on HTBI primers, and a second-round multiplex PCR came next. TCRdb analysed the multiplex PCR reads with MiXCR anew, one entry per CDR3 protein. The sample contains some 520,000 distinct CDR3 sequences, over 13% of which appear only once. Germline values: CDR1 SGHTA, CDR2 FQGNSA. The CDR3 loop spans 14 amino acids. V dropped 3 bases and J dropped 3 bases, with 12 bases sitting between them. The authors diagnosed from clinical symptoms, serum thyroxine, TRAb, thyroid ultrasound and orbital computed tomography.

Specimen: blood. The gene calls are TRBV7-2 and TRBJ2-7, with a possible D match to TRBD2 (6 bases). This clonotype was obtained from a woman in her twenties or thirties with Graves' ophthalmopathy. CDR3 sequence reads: CASSLRGRNYEQYF. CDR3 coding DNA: TGTGCCAGCAGCTTGCGAGGGAGGAACTACGAGCAGTACTTC.